This is a list of T cell receptor beta chains from one sample in a study of T cells in Graves' hyperthyroidism and ophthalmopathy. TCRdb re-derived calls from the multiplex PCR reads in MiXCR, one entry per CDR3 protein. The data hold 500,000 to 600,000 distinct CDR3 sequences, with approximately 44% observed a single time. The source material was peripheral blood or thyroid tissue (not recorded which). These receptors came from an adult woman with Graves' disease, either hyperthyroidism or ophthalmopathy (not recorded which). Each CDR3 is given with its conserved first and last residue. A D gene is named only where the DNA matches it firmly. Clone size is given for some rows only: seen once, a few or many times, or a class if the clone is expanded.

TRBJ2-5 . . TRBV20-1 CSAEPGSWETQYF TGCAGTGCCGAACCGGGATCGTGGGAGACCCAGTACTTC
TRBJ2-6 . few TRBV10-3 CAISGSSGANVLTF TGTGCCATCAGCGGTTCTTCTGGGGCCAACGTCCTGACTTTC
TRBJ1-2 . . TRBV7-9 CASSLARGVETF TGTGCCAGCAGCTTAGCGCGGGGGGTGGAAACCTTC
TRBJ2-3 TRBD2 . TRBV10-3 CAISEGLGERYF TGTGCCATCAGTGAGGGACTAGGCGAGAGGTATTTT
TRBJ1-6 . . TRBV7-8 CASSLDQAPRNSPLHF TGTGCCAGCAGCTTAGACCAGGCACCAAGGAATTCACCCCTCCACTTT
TRBJ2-7 TRBD1 . TRBV29-1 CSAKGTVYEQYF TGCAGTGCGAAAGGGACAGTCTACGAGCAGTACTTC
TRBJ1-6 . many TRBV29-1 CSVATGKGSPLHF TGCAGCGTCGCTACAGGGAAAGGTTCACCCCTCCACTTT
TRBJ1-1 . . TRBV5-1 CASSPRPGRGLMNTEAFF TGCGCCAGCAGCCCCCGCCCGGGACGAGGGCTGATGAACACTGAAGCTTTCTTT
TRBJ1-1 . . TRBV27 CASSLSPGSTEAFF TGTGCCAGCAGTTTATCCCCAGGGTCCACTGAAGCTTTCTTT
TRBJ1-4 . many TRBV9 CASTKTGTPGKLFF TGTGCCAGCACTAAAACAGGGACCCCTGGGAAACTGTTTTTT
TRBJ1-4 . . TRBV24-1 CATSRGRREGEKLFF TGTGCCACCAGTCGGGGTCGCAGGGAAGGCGAAAAACTGTTTTTT
TRBJ2-6 TRBD2 . TRBV7-3 CASSSSGGYSGANVLTF TGTGCCAGCAGCTCGTCCGGGGGGTACTCTGGGGCCAACGTCCTGACTTTC
TRBJ1-5 TRBD1 once TRBV11-2 CASSLDRAYPHQPQHF TGTGCCAGCAGTTTGGACAGGGCCTACCCCCATCAGCCCCAGCATTTT
TRBJ2-7 . few TRBV7-9 CASSYSTRGQTGYEQYF TGTGCCAGCAGTTACTCGACGCGGGGACAGACGGGCTACGAGCAGTACTTC
TRBJ2-7 . . TRBV14 CASSGKRYSYEQYF TGTGCCAGCAGCGGGAAGCGGTACTCCTACGAGCAGTACTTC
TRBJ2-5 TRBD2 . TRBV20-1 CSAQGLAGETQYF TGCAGTGCTCAGGGACTAGCGGGAGAGACCCAGTACTTC
TRBJ1-2 TRBD1 . TRBV29-1 CSLGQVYYGYTF TGCAGCTTGGGACAGGTCTACTATGGCTACACCTTC
TRBJ1-5 TRBD1 few TRBV27 CASSPWDRGNQPQHF TGTGCCAGCAGCCCTTGGGACAGGGGCAATCAGCCCCAGCATTTT
TRBJ2-7 . . TRBV25-1 CASGDRGGRVRGASYEQYF TGTGCCAGCGGCGATCGAGGGGGACGGGTAAGGGGAGCATCCTACGAGCAGTACTTC
TRBJ2-7 TRBD2 many TRBV20-1 CSARNLREVLYEQYF TGCAGTGCTAGGAATTTACGGGAGGTCCTCTACGAGCAGTACTTC
TRBJ1-4 TRBD1 once TRBV7-6 CASSLATDRALVVEKLFF TGTGCCAGCAGCTTAGCGACCGACAGGGCCCTCGTAGTTGAAAAACTGTTTTTT
TRBJ2-7 . many TRBV5-1 CASSLGASTYEQYF TGCGCCAGCAGCTTGGGGGCCAGTACCTACGAGCAGTACTTC
TRBJ1-2 . . TRBV10-2 CASSEAGSYGYTF TGCGCCAGCAGTGAGGCGGGTTCCTATGGCTACACCTTC
TRBJ2-1 . few TRBV15 CATAGRDEQFF TGTGCCACCGCGGGTCGGGATGAGCAGTTCTTC
TRBJ1-2 . . TRBV2 CASQGLGRNYGYTF TGTGCCAGCCAAGGTCTTGGCAGAAACTATGGCTACACCTTC
TRBJ1-5 . . TRBV7-3 CASSREPGRSQPQHF TGTGCCAGCAGTAGAGAGCCAGGGAGGAGTCAGCCCCAGCATTTT
TRBJ1-2 TRBD1 few TRBV20-1 CSAEQGFNGYTF TGCAGTGCGGAACAGGGGTTCAATGGCTACACCTTC
TRBJ1-1 . many TRBV7-3 CASSLRMNTEAFF TGTGCCAGCAGCTTGCGGATGAACACTGAAGCTTTCTTT
TRBJ1-2 . many TRBV19 CASRPGLLIKKGYGYTF TGTGCCAGTAGACCGGGCCTCCTAATCAAAAAGGGGTATGGCTACACCTTC
TRBJ1-3 . few TRBV2 CASSVGGLAGNTIYF TGTGCCAGCAGTGTAGGAGGGCTGGCTGGAAACACCATATATTTT
TRBJ1-1 TRBD1 once TRBV6-1 CASRRDRDTEAFF TGTGCCAGCAGGCGGGACAGGGACACTGAAGCTTTCTTT
TRBJ2-5 . many TRBV27 CASSWETQYF TGTGCCAGCAGTTGGGAGACCCAGTACTTC
TRBJ1-6 . many TRBV6-6 CASSSSGQGYLESPLHF .
TRBJ1-1 . . TRBV25-1 CASSVMGTEAFF TGTGCCAGCAGTGTTATGGGCACTGAAGCTTTCTTT
TRBJ1-2 . few TRBV7-9 CASSLGEKGRRGYTF TGTGCCAGCAGCTTAGGGGAGAAGGGGCGACGGGGCTACACCTTC
TRBJ1-1 . many TRBV7-2 CASSLVLGADPVGTEAFF TGTGCCAGCAGCTTAGTATTAGGGGCGGACCCGGTGGGCACTGAAGCTTTCTTT
TRBJ2-5 TRBD1 . TRBV2 CASSTGARTQYF TGTGCCAGCAGTACAGGGGCCAGGACCCAGTACTTC
TRBJ1-5 . . TRBV15 CATSRRDNQPQHF TGTGCCACCAGCAGAAGGGACAATCAGCCCCAGCATTTT
TRBJ2-7 TRBD2 many TRBV24-1 CATSGGLAAGDEQYF TGTGCCACCAGTGGAGGACTAGCGGCAGGAGACGAGCAGTACTTC
TRBJ1-1 . . TRBV9 CASSAGTGGGTEAFF TGTGCCAGCAGCGCCGGGACTGGGGGTGGCACTGAAGCTTTCTTT
TRBJ1-2 TRBD1 once TRBV11-1 CASSGRDSANYGYTF TGTGCCAGCAGCGGACGGGACAGTGCGAACTATGGCTACACCTTC
TRBJ1-6 . many TRBV5-4 CASSLDGLMGSPLHF TGTGCCAGCAGCTTGGACGGGCTCATGGGTTCACCCCTCCACTTT
TRBJ2-5 . . TRBV20-1 CSGLGSEETQYF TGCAGTGGACTGGGGAGCGAAGAGACCCAGTACTTC
TRBJ2-5 . . TRBV11-2 CATKGWVGSSETQYF TGTGCCACTAAGGGATGGGTCGGGAGTAGTGAGACCCAGTACTTC
TRBJ2-2 TRBD2 many TRBV2 CASSDSPAGGITGELFF TGTGCCAGCAGTGATTCACCGGCGGGAGGGATCACCGGGGAGCTGTTTTTT